A single count supports the clone carrying this TCR beta chain. The sample originates from a study of T cell changes during pregnancy in multiple sclerosis. Germline loops: CDR1 KGHSH, CDR2 LQKENI. The germline V and J ends were trimmed by 3 bases and 4 bases, with 9 bases remaining between them. This CDR3 comprises 13 residues. Sequencing used immunoSEQ multiplex PCR; TCRdb keeps in-frame clones, though not all of them. The profile shows about 79,000 clones, just over 90% of them singletons. The sequence was obtained from a female donor with multiple sclerosis, enrolled in a pregnancy study. Sample: CD4+ T cells from peripheral blood mononuclear cells, taken in the second trimester of pregnancy. The gene calls are TRBV18 and TRBJ1-2; D might be TRBD1 (6 bases). The CDR3 region has the DNA TGTGCCAGCTCACCTGGACAGACCTATGGCTACACCTTC. This sequence encodes CASSPGQTYGYTF.